A selection of T cell receptor beta chains follows, all from one sample in a study of blood T cells in healthy people across ages. TCRdb independently ran MiXCR on the 5' RACE reads; one entry per CDR3 protein. Of some 780,000 distinct CDR3 sequences in the sample, roughly 50% are singletons; the top ten hold around a quarter. The specimen was blood. These receptors all stem from a middle-aged man in good health. The CDR3 runs from the conserved cysteine through the conserved F or W. D genes are given only for firm matches. Only some rows state a clone size, as once, few, many or a class for expanded clones.

v_call	d_call	j_call	clone_size	cdr3_aa	cdr3_nt
TRBV5-5	.	TRBJ2-3	.	CASRHETSWVPDTQYF	TGTGCCAGCAGACATGAGACCTCTTGGGTCCCAGATACGCAGTATTTT
TRBV29-1	.	TRBJ1-4	.	CSVLGLGEKLFF	TGCAGCGTTCTGGGGCTTGGCGAAAAACTGTTTTTT
TRBV6-2/TRBV6-3	.	TRBJ2-4	few	CASRTGRARVDIQYF	TGTGCCAGCAGGACCGGACGAGCCCGAGTAGACATTCAGTACTTC
TRBV3-1	.	TRBJ1-1	.	CASSQVIMKMNTEAFF	TGTGCCAGCAGCCAAGTCATAATGAAGATGAACACTGAAGCTTTCTTT
TRBV7-2	.	TRBJ1-2	few	CASSRTPGQLTFGYTF	TGTGCCAGCAGCCGGACTCCGGGACAACTTACTTTTGGCTACACCTTC
TRBV4-3	.	TRBJ2-7	.	CASSQDGNEQYF	TGCGCCAGCAGCCAAGATGGGAATGAGCAGTACTTC
TRBV7-2	TRBD1	TRBJ1-5	.	CASSYDRGYDQPQHF	TGTGCCAGCAGCTACGACAGGGGGTACGATCAGCCCCAGCATTTT
TRBV12-3/TRBV12-4	TRBD2	TRBJ2-7	.	CASTISGTLYEQYF	TGTGCCAGCACCATTAGCGGGACTCTCTACGAGCAGTACTTC
TRBV7-2	TRBD2	TRBJ2-3	.	CASSKGGGRATDTQYF	TGTGCCAGCAGCAAAGGAGGCGGGAGGGCAACAGATACGCAGTATTTT
TRBV20-1	.	TRBJ2-7	.	CSARQPLSYEQYF	TGCAGTGCCAGGCAGCCCCTCTCCTACGAGCAGTACTTC
TRBV18	.	TRBJ2-5	many	CASSPFGEETQYF	TGTGCCAGCTCACCGTTCGGAGAAGAGACCCAGTACTTC
TRBV3-1	.	TRBJ2-6	.	CASSPIQGPGANVLTF	TGTGCCAGCAGCCCGATACAGGGACCTGGGGCCAACGTCCTGACTTTC
TRBV27	.	TRBJ2-2	once	CASSLTLRNTGELFF	TGTGCCAGCAGTTTAACCCTAAGGAACACCGGGGAGCTGTTTTTT
TRBV2	TRBD1	TRBJ1-6	few	CAINDRVRAPLHF	TGTGCCATCAACGACAGGGTTCGTGCACCCCTCCACTTT
TRBV27	.	TRBJ2-5	few	CASSLSGQPQETQYF	TGTGCCAGCAGTTTATCGGGGCAGCCGCAAGAGACCCAGTACTTC
TRBV12-3/TRBV12-4	TRBD2	TRBJ2-3	.	CASSLALAGGGRNTQYF	TGTGCCAGCAGTTTAGCGCTAGCGGGGGGGGGCCGGAATACGCAGTATTTT
TRBV12-3/TRBV12-4	.	TRBJ1-4	once	CASSLEQRRNEKLFF	TGTGCCAGCAGTTTAGAACAGCGAAGAAATGAAAAACTGTTTTTT
TRBV10-2	.	TRBJ1-1	few	CASSREGNTEAFF	TGCGCCAGCAGCCGGGAGGGGAACACTGAAGCTTTCTTT
TRBV4-1	.	TRBJ2-5	.	CASSQVLTDRLETQYF	TGCGCCAGCAGCCAAGTTCTTACAGACCGTCTGGAGACCCAGTACTTC
TRBV7-2	.	TRBJ2-3	few	CASSFRGDTDTQYF	TGTGCCAGCAGTTTTCGCGGGGACACAGATACGCAGTATTTT
TRBV14	.	TRBJ1-1	.	CASSHPLTRQNPNTEAFF	TGTGCCAGCAGCCATCCCCTGACTCGACAGAACCCGAACACTGAAGCTTTCTTT
TRBV20-1	TRBD1	TRBJ1-1	.	CSAPGQGNTEAFF	TGCAGTGCTCCGGGACAGGGTAACACTGAAGCTTTCTTT
TRBV7-3	TRBD2	TRBJ2-3	.	CASSLMASGIGTDTQYF	TGTGCCAGCAGCTTAATGGCTAGCGGGATTGGCACAGATACGCAGTATTTT
TRBV27	TRBD1	TRBJ2-7	.	CASSVQGYPYEQYF	TGTGCCAGCAGCGTACAGGGGTACCCCTACGAGCAGTACTTC
TRBV4-1	.	TRBJ2-5	.	CASSQDRQGGTETQYF	TGCGCCAGCAGCCAAGACCGGCAGGGGGGAACGGAGACCCAGTACTTC
TRBV29-1	TRBD2	TRBJ2-7	few	CSVPTPSGDSYEQYF	TGCAGCGTCCCAACCCCTAGCGGGGACTCCTACGAGCAGTACTTC
TRBV7-2	TRBD2	TRBJ2-7	once	CASKTSGGPSYNEQYF	TGTGCCAGCAAAACTAGCGGGGGGCCCAGTTACAATGAGCAGTACTTC
TRBV7-2	.	TRBJ1-4	.	CASSSQGFLGEKLFF	TGTGCCAGCAGCTCACAGGGATTTCTGGGGGAAAAACTGTTTTTT
TRBV12-3/TRBV12-4	.	TRBJ2-5	.	CASSLGAAKETQYF	TGTGCCAGCAGTTTAGGAGCGGCCAAAGAGACCCAGTACTTC
TRBV28	TRBD2	TRBJ2-3	.	CASSLGGLAGSTDTQYF	TGTGCCAGCAGTTTAGGGGGACTAGCGGGATCCACAGATACGCAGTATTTT
TRBV12-3/TRBV12-4	.	TRBJ1-2	.	CASSLAQGIIGYTF	TGTGCCAGCAGTTTAGCACAGGGAATAATCGGCTACACCTTC
TRBV7-9	.	TRBJ2-5	.	CASSQGDGTQYF	TGTGCCAGCAGCCAGGGAGACGGGACCCAGTACTTC
TRBV7-9	TRBD1	TRBJ1-6	.	CASSSGTDSYNSPLHF	TGTGCCAGCAGCAGTGGGACAGACTCCTATAATTCACCCCTCCACTTT
TRBV9	TRBD2	TRBJ2-3	few	CASSVEASGRGDTQYF	TGTGCCAGCAGCGTAGAGGCTAGCGGGAGGGGAGATACGCAGTATTTT
TRBV25-1	.	TRBJ2-1	few	CASSEQGEQFF	TGTGCCAGCAGTGAACAGGGTGAGCAGTTCTTC
TRBV7-2	.	TRBJ1-1	.	CASSWSSGLHNEAFF	TGTGCCAGCAGCTGGAGTTCCGGGCTACACAATGAAGCTTTCTTT
TRBV6-1	TRBD2	TRBJ2-3	.	CASSEIRLAGGDTQYF	TGTGCCAGCAGTGAAATTCGGCTAGCGGGAGGGGATACGCAGTATTTT
TRBV2	.	TRBJ1-1	.	CAGRTVNTEAFF	TGTGCCGGACGGACAGTGAACACTGAAGCTTTCTTT
TRBV28	.	TRBJ1-4	.	CASSLRSGVFF	TGTGCCAGCAGTTTGAGGTCAGGGGTGTTTTTT
TRBV7-2	TRBD1	TRBJ2-4	few	CASRSTGSPWEQYF	TGTGCCAGCAGGTCGACAGGGAGCCCTTGGGAGCAGTACTTC
TRBV27	.	TRBJ2-3	few	CASSLGRGRRDTQYF	TGTGCCAGCAGTTTGGGGCGGGGCCGTAGAGATACGCAGTATTTT
TRBV27	TRBD1	TRBJ2-7	.	CASSLFGDRGPYEQYF	TGTGCCAGCAGTTTATTTGGGGACAGGGGGCCGTACGAGCAGTACTTC
TRBV29-1	TRBD1	TRBJ2-5	.	CSVLVDRGLGQETQYF	TGCAGCGTCCTCGTGGACAGGGGGCTTGGTCAAGAGACCCAGTACTTC
TRBV20-1	.	TRBJ2-7	few	CSARDPNRAHEQYF	TGCAGTGCTAGAGATCCTAACAGGGCCCACGAGCAGTACTTC
TRBV6-2/TRBV6-3	TRBD2	TRBJ2-7	.	CASSPDRGLAGLSYEQYF	TGTGCCAGCAGTCCAGACCGGGGACTAGCGGGGCTCTCCTACGAGCAGTACTTC
TRBV7-6	.	TRBJ2-5	.	CASSLGEIGEQYF	TGTGCCAGCAGTCTAGGGGAAATCGGAGAGCAGTACTTC
TRBV24-1	.	TRBJ2-3	.	CATSDLPRQAGVHPDTQYF	TGTGCCACCAGTGACCTCCCTCGACAGGCAGGGGTTCATCCAGATACGCAGTATTTT
TRBV5-1	TRBD2	TRBJ2-5	few	CASAGLAGGETQYF	TGCGCCAGCGCAGGACTAGCGGGCGGAGAGACCCAGTACTTC
TRBV2	.	TRBJ2-5	.	CASSRLDYYGETQYF	TGTGCCAGCAGTCGACTCGACTACTACGGGGAGACCCAGTACTTC
TRBV7-2	.	TRBJ2-5	.	CASSFPPPAGETQYF	TGTGCCAGCAGCTTTCCCCCCCCTGCCGGAGAGACCCAGTACTTC
TRBV5-1	.	TRBJ2-5	.	CASSVGTNQETQYF	TGCGCCAGCAGCGTCGGGACGAACCAAGAGACCCAGTACTTC